The present entry profiles one T cell receptor (beta chain) with its context. The sample is drawn from a study of blood T cell repertoires in COVID-19. Study overall: Sites across the United States, Italy and Spain contributed samples from acute and convalescent COVID-19. T cells, B-cell-depleted T cells, or PBMCs supplied cDNA or gDNA.

Here immunoSEQ multiplex PCR was the method, and the copy in TCRdb shows in-frame clones only, minus some. The data show roughly 160,000 clones, around four fifths seen once. The sequenced material came from peripheral blood. This TCR came from a woman aged 60-70 years with acute or convalescent COVID-19.

CDR3 sequence: CASSPDMRNTEAFF. The CDR3 DNA follows: TGCGCCAGCAGCCCTGACATGAGGAACACTGAAGCTTTCTTT. The chain is built from TRBV5-1 and TRBJ1-1, with D unresolved. The CDR3 totals 14 residues. Germline CDR1 SGHRS, CDR2 YFSETQ. Deletions cut 4 bases from V and 1 base from J, with 11 bases between.